This TCR beta chain derives from a study of a mutant IDH1 vaccine in newly diagnosed glioma. The wider study: Males made up about 60% and females about 38% of treated patients, whose mean age was roughly 40 years. Patients were pretreated with radiotherapy, temozolomide, or both, mostly both. General study points: Top-clonotype changes in peripheral T cells seemed unrelated to pseudoprogression.

Time point here: baseline, week 1 (first vaccination visit). The treatment is: pre-vaccination baseline after standard-of-care therapy. There were new WHO grade 3 or 4 astrocytomas in the donors, and these were IDH1-mutant and ATRX-lost. Profiled with immunoSEQ multiplex PCR; TCRdb holds only in-frame clones, not every one. The table has 55,000 to 70,000 clones, 79% seen once; the top ten hold approximately 8%. A note on this clone: What it recognizes is unknown.

The V gene's germline CDR1 is SGHRS and CDR2 YFSETQ. The CDR3 covers 16 residues. V was shortened by 4 bases and J by 4 bases, with 20 bases between the two germline ends. This clonotype was obtained from a man aged 50 to 60 with glioma. The chain joins TRBV5-1 to TRBJ1-1; D is unresolved. The specimen comprised PBMCs, sampled from a glioma patient treated with radiotherapy, temozolomide or both. As DNA, the CDR3 is TGCGCCAGCAGCCCACGCCGAGCGGTGTTCGGCACTGAAGCTTTCTTT. This gives the protein CASSPRRAVFGTEAFF.